This passage covers 29 T cell receptor beta chains from one sample sequenced in a study of long-term antiretroviral therapy in people with HIV. The assay used was immunoSEQ (version v3.0), run at survey level. Sequenced by immunoSEQ multiplex PCR; TCRdb stores in-frame clones only, minus some. The sample lists 25,000 to 35,000 clones; approximately 90% were seen once. The sequenced sample was unsorted PBMCs, obtained 3.2 years before starting antiretroviral therapy. These receptors originate from a man aged 50-59 years with HIV.

The rearrangement uses TRBV21-1 and TRBJ2-7; TRBD1, the table's D call, was not compared with the DNA. TRBV21-1 is annotated as a pseudogene. The CDR3 is made up of 19 amino acids. CDR3 coding DNA: TGTGCCAGCAGCAAGGTGGGACAGGTTTGCCTCGGGGGGTCCTACGAGCAGTACTTC. It is translated as CASSKVGQVCLGGSYEQYF.

CDR3 DNA: TGTGCCAGCAGCTTTGGGGTGAACACCGGGGAGCTGTTTTTT. Its translation: CASSFGVNTGELFF. The genes are TRBV7-3 and TRBJ2-2; D unresolved. The CDR3 totals 14 residues. CDR1 and CDR2 (germline): SGHTA, FQGTGA. V was cut by 3 bases and J by 1 base, with 6 bases left in between.

The V and J genes are TRBV5-6 and TRBJ2-5; 7 bases agree with TRBD2. V gave up 6 bases and J gave up 2 bases; unmatched junction bases: 4. CDR1 and CDR2 from the germline V gene are SGHDT and YYEEEE. The CDR3 is made up of 13 amino acids. The CDR3 DNA is TGTGCCAGCACTAGGGGACTACAAGAGACCCAGTACTTC. Residues: CASTRGLQETQYF.

This chain's CDR3 is CASSPLADRENYGYTF. The CDR3 region has the DNA TGTGCCAGCTCACCATTAGCTGACAGGGAAAACTATGGCTACACCTTC. The V and J genes are TRBV18 and TRBJ1-2, with 7 bases fitting TRBD1. V lost 2 bases and J lost 2; bases outside the gene matches: 8. The CDR3 has 16 residues. Germline V gene lookup returns CDR1 KGHSH and CDR2 LQKENI. Variable domain in full (rest from reference TRBV18 and TRBJ1-2): NAGVMQNPRHLVRRRGQEARLRCSPMKGHSHVYWYRQLPEEGLKFMVYLQKENIIDESGMPKERFSAEFPKEGPSILRIQQVVRGDSAAYFCASSPLADRENYGYTFGSGTRLTVV.

V is TRBV30 and J is TRBJ1-1; tentative D call: TRBD1 (6 bases). The V gene lost 1 base and the J gene lost 5 bases, with 17 bases spanning the gap. The germline gives CDR1 GTSNPN, CDR2 SVGIG (reference sequence). CDR3 length: 15 residues. The CDR3 region has the DNA TGTGCCTGGAGTGGTCCATACAGGGTTCGGACTGAAGCTTTCTTT. Translation: CAWSGPYRVRTEAFF.

Judged by abundance, this clone is medium-sized (0.01 to 0.1%). In DNA form, the CDR3 reads TGTGCCAGCAGATTTGAAACCGAGAACTATGGCTACACCTTC. Amino acids: CASRFETENYGYTF. V usage is TRBV7-9 and J usage is TRBJ1-2, with D hard to call. Germline assignment: CDR1 SEHNR and CDR2 FQNEAQ (reference sequence). V lost 6 bases, J lost 2 bases, and 13 bases lay in between. The CDR3 has 14 amino acids.

The genes are TRBV18 and TRBJ1-5; no clear D. The CDR3 length is 12 residues. Germline CDR1 KGHSH, CDR2 LQKENI. Trimming left V 6 bases short and J 6 bases short, with 9 bases between. DNA for the CDR3: TGTGCCAGCTCCCCTTCGGGTCAGCCCCAGCATTTT. It specifies CASSPSGQPQHF.

The chain combines TRBV18 with TRBJ2-7, with 8 bases aligning to TRBD1. V lost 3 bases and J lost 5; bases outside the gene matches: 12. The CDR3 covers 16 residues. The germline V gene has CDR1 KGHSH and CDR2 LQKENI. CDR3 residues: CASSPALSQGADEQYF. CDR3 DNA: TGTGCCAGCTCACCGGCACTTTCGCAGGGGGCGGACGAGCAGTACTTC.

This rearrangement joins TRBV4-1 to TRBJ1-2, with no clear D. The V and J ends lost 4 bases and 0 bases respectively, with 12 bases between them. Germline CDR1 and CDR2: MGHRA and YSYEKL. The CDR3 is 15 amino acids. The CDR3 nucleotides are TGCGCCAGCAGCCCTAAAGCGGCCTCTAACTATGGCTACACCTTC. Translating gives CASSPKAASNYGYTF.

This chain uses TRBV5-5 with TRBJ2-4; 7 bases align to TRBD2. Germline V gives CDR1 SGHKS, CDR2 YYEKEE (reference sequence). The ends lost 5 bases at V and 3 bases at J; junction bases unmatched: 5. This CDR3 has 14 residues. The CDR3 DNA is TGTGCCAGCAGGGCTTGGGGGGGCAAAAACATTCAGTACTTC. Translating it yields CASRAWGGKNIQYF.

The genes are TRBV9 and TRBJ1-1, with TRBD1 matching over 9 bases. The CDR3 spans 14 residues. V shed 7 bases and J 5 bases; nucleotides not matched to a gene: 9. Germline V gene sequence: CDR1 SGDLS, CDR2 YYNGEE. The CDR3 is CASGQGSLGTEAFF. The DNA of the CDR3 is TGTGCCAGCGGACAGGGGAGTTTGGGGACTGAAGCTTTCTTT.

The chain is built from TRBV5-6 and TRBJ1-5; 7 bases match TRBD1. CDR1 SGHDT and CDR2 YYEEEE come from the germline V gene. This CDR3 has 14 residues. The V segment lost 0 bases and the J segment 5 bases; nucleotides outside the gene matches: 2. The CDR3 DNA follows: TGTGCCAGCAGCTTGGGACAGGGCCATCAGCCCCAGCATTTT. As protein: CASSLGQGHQPQHF.

V and J are TRBV5-1 and TRBJ1-2; D gene ambiguous. V was clipped by 3 bases and J by 0 bases, with 12 bases between them. In germline, CDR1 is SGHRS, CDR2 YFSETQ. This CDR3 has 15 amino acids. As DNA, the CDR3 is TGCGCCAGCAGCTCCGCGAGGACGGCTAACTATGGCTACACCTTC. Translating gives CASSSARTANYGYTF.

The chain links TRBV7-2 to TRBJ1-5; D not resolved. CDR3 length: 13 residues. Trimming shortened V by 4 bases and J by 7 bases, and 11 bases separated the two germline ends. Germline CDR1 and CDR2: SGHTA and FQGNSA. This chain's CDR3 is CASSSAPLQPQHF. In DNA, the CDR3 is TGTGCCAGCAGCTCGGCCCCTCTACAGCCCCAGCATTTT.

This chain connects TRBV4-1 to TRBJ2-3, with D possibly TRBD2 on 6 matching bases. Trimming stripped 0 bases from V and 8 bases from J, with 18 bases between. Germline V gene sequence: CDR1 MGHRA, CDR2 YSYEKL. The CDR3 has 16 residues. The CDR3, as DNA: TGCGCCAGCAGCCAAGAAGGCTCCCGCCGGGGAGGTACGCAGTATTTT. It is translated as CASSQEGSRRGGTQYF.

This clone appeared once. In DNA form, the CDR3 reads TGTGCCAGCAGCCCCTCAAGTGGTGATCAGCCCCAGCATTTT. Translated, it gives CASSPSSGDQPQHF. The J gene is TRBJ1-5, the V gene TRBV7-3; no clear D gene. Trimming stripped 5 bases from V and 5 bases from J, with 13 bases between. The CDR3 runs 14 residues. The germline gives CDR1 SGHTA, CDR2 FQGTGA.

The CDR3 loop reads CSVEIQSNQPQHF. CDR3 DNA: TGCAGCGTTGAAATTCAGAGCAATCAGCCCCAGCATTTT. The V gene is TRBV29-1, the J gene TRBJ1-5; D remains ambiguous. From germline, CDR1 is SQVTM and CDR2 ANQGSEA. Deletions cut 2 bases from V and 1 base from J, with 6 bases between. The CDR3 loop spans 13 amino acids.

The rearrangement joins TRBV13 to TRBJ2-7; TRBD2 is a possible D gene (5 bases). Trimming pared 5 bases from V and 0 bases from J, leaving 8 bases between. Germline-derived CDR1 and CDR2 are PRHDT and FYEKMQ (reference sequence). The CDR3 spans 13 residues. CDR3 loop: CASSPEGSYEQYF. The CDR3 nucleotides are TGTGCCAGCAGCCCAGAGGGCTCCTACGAGCAGTACTTC.

The chain joins TRBV5-1 to TRBJ1-2; 8 nucleotides line up with TRBD1. This CDR3 spans 14 amino acids. J gave up 2 bases and V 4 bases, and 4 bases lay outside the gene matches. Germline lookup yields CDR1 SGHRS and CDR2 YFSETQ. CDR3 protein: CASSIGQGNYGYTF. CDR3 DNA sequence: TGCGCCAGCAGCATCGGACAGGGAAACTATGGCTACACCTTC.

The chain uses TRBV9 and TRBJ2-7; D tentatively fits TRBD1 or TRBD2 (7 bases each). In germline, CDR1 is SGDLS, CDR2 YYNGEE. CDR3 size: 15 residues. V lost 5 bases and J lost 3, with 18 bases in between. In DNA form, the CDR3 reads TGTGCCAGCAGTCCCCGACAGGGAGGGGTCTACGAGCAGTACTTC. It specifies CASSPRQGGVYEQYF.

This chain links TRBV2 with TRBJ1-5, with unresolved D. From germline, CDR1 is SNHLY and CDR2 FYNNEI. V was clipped by 4 bases and J by 3 bases, with 10 bases between them. This CDR3 contains 14 residues. For the CDR3, the DNA is TGTGCCAGCAGTGTGGGTAGGAACAATCAGCCCCAGCATTTT. Amino acid sequence: CASSVGRNNQPQHF.

The chain links TRBV7-7 to TRBJ2-2, with a weak D call TRBD1 (6 bases). There are 13 residues in the CDR3. V lost 1 base and J 7 bases, leaving 7 bases between the germline ends. The V gene's germline CDR1 is SSHAT and CDR2 FNYEAQ (reference sequence). The CDR3 nucleotides are TGTGCCAGCAGCTTAGAGGGGGACGGGGAGCTGTTTTTT. This sequence encodes CASSLEGDGELFF.

This chain connects TRBV7-3 to TRBJ2-1, with D uncertain. V was cut by 2 bases and J by 0 bases, with 11 bases left in between. This CDR3 is 16 amino acids long. Germline CDR1 reads SGHTA; CDR2 reads FQGTGA. In nucleotides, the CDR3 is TGTGCCAGCAGCTTAGAAGCTGGGGTCTCCTACAATGAGCAGTTCTTC. Protein: CASSLEAGVSYNEQFF.

The V call is TRBV6-6, the J call TRBJ2-3; 10 nucleotides align to TRBD2. The CDR3 consists of 16 residues. J lost 4 bases, V lost 8 bases, and 12 bases had no gene match. Germline loops: CDR1 MNHNY, CDR2 SVGAGI (reference sequence). The CDR3 protein is CASALLAGAGADTQYF. CDR3 coding DNA: TGTGCCAGCGCTTTGCTAGCGGGGGCAGGGGCAGATACGCAGTATTTT.

The V and J genes are TRBV2 and TRBJ2-7; weak D call: TRBD2 (6 bases). This CDR3 has 10 amino acids. V lost 5 bases to trimming and J lost 10 bases, with 9 bases between them. Germline-derived CDR1 and CDR2 are SNHLY and FYNNEI. CDR3 in amino acids: CASSRTIQYF. In DNA form, the CDR3 reads TGTGCCAGCAGTAGGACTATACAGTACTTC.

The chain has TRBV7-9 and TRBJ1-5, with D possibly matching TRBD1 (5 bases). Trimming took off 4 bases at V and 8 bases at J, with 15 bases between the two ends. The CDR3 has 14 residues. Germline V gene data show CDR1 as SEHNR and CDR2 as FQNEAQ (reference sequence). The CDR3 coding sequence is TGTGCCAGCAGCTCTTTGGACACCTTGGAGCCCCAGCATTTT. This translates into CASSSLDTLEPQHF.

V and J are TRBV10-2 and TRBJ2-7; 12 bases align to TRBD1. Unmatched junction bases numbered 12, after V lost 2 bases and J lost 4 bases. This CDR3 is built from 18 residues. The germline V gene has CDR1 WSHSY and CDR2 SAAADI. This chain's CDR3 is CASSETGTGGSLDYEQYF. The DNA of the CDR3 is TGCGCCAGCAGTGAGACAGGGACAGGGGGCTCCCTCGATTACGAGCAGTACTTC.

The rearrangement links TRBV18 to TRBJ2-3; 8 nucleotides agree with TRBD2. V trimming: 3 bases; J trimming: 0 bases; junction bases outside the gene matches: 2. Germline assignment: CDR1 KGHSH and CDR2 LQKENI. The CDR3 consists of 15 residues. This CDR3 is CASSPLAGSTDTQYF. The CDR3 nucleotides read TGTGCCAGCTCACCCCTAGCGGGTAGCACAGATACGCAGTATTTT.

This clone came up once. The chain carries TRBV29-1 and TRBJ2-5; D possibly matches TRBD1 or TRBD2 (6 bases each). Deletions cut 5 bases from V and 5 bases from J, with 18 bases between. The CDR3 extends over 14 amino acids. Germline V gene data show CDR1 as SQVTM and CDR2 as ANQGSEA. The CDR3 DNA follows: TGCAGCGTTAGGGGATGGGGGGCATCGGAGACCCAGTACTTC. Translation gives CSVRGWGASETQYF.